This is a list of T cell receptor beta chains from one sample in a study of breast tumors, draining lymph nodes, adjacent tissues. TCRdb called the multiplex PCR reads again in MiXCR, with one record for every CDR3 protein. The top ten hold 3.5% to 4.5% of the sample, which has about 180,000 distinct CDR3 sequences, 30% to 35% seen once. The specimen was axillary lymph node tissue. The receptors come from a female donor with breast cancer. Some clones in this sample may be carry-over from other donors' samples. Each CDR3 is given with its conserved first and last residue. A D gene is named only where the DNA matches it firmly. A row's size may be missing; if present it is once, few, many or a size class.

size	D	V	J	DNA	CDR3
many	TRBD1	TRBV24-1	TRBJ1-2	TGTGCCACCAGTGATCGACAGGGGGCTTGGTATGGCTACACCTTC	CATSDRQGAWYGYTF
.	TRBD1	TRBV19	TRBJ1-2	TGTGCCACCCGGACAGGGGACTATGGCTACACCTTC	CATRTGDYGYTF
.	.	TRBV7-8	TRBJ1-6	TGTGCCAGCAGACCATTCGGGAAGAAAGTATTAGAGGATAATTCACCCCTCCACTTT	CASRPFGKKVLEDNSPLHF
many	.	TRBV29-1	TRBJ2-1	TGCAGCGTGGCTCGCGGGGCCGGGGGTGAGCAGTTCTTC	CSVARGAGGEQFF
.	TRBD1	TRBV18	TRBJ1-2	TGTGCCAGCTCACCAACCGGGACAGGGACCTATAGCTACACCTTC	CASSPTGTGTYSYTF
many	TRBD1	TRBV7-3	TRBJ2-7	TGTGCCAGCAGCATAAGGACAGGGGGGGAGCAGTACTTC	CASSIRTGGEQYF
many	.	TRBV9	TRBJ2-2	TGTGCCAGCAGCCCCCGTCTAGCTACCGGGGAGCTGTTTTTT	CASSPRLATGELFF
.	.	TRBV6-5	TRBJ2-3	TGTGCCAGCAGTTACTCGACGGCGACAGATACGCAGTATTTT	CASSYSTATDTQYF
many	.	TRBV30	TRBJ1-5	TGTGCCTGGAGTGTAGGTATAGCTCAGCCCCAGCATTTT	CAWSVGIAQPQHF
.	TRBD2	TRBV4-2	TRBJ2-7	TGTGCCAGCAGCGCGGGACTAGCGGGAGGTTCCTACGAGCAGTACTTC	CASSAGLAGGSYEQYF
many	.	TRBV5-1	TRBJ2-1	TGCGCCAGCAGCTTGGCCGGCAATGAGCAGTTCTTC	CASSLAGNEQFF
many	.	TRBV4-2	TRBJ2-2	TGTGCCAGCAGCCGTTACCCGGCCACCTCCACCGGGGAGCTGTTTTTT	CASSRYPATSTGELFF
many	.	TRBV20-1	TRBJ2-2	TGCAGTGCTAGAGGCTTTTTGCGTGGTGGCGGGGAGCTGTTTTTT	CSARGFLRGGGELFF
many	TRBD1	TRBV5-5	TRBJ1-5	TGTGCCAGCAGCTCACCGGGACAGAACAATCAGCCCCAGCATTTT	CASSSPGQNNQPQHF
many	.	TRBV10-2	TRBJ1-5	TGCGCCAGCGGTGATCCAGATAATAGCAATCAGCCCCAGCATTTT	CASGDPDNSNQPQHF
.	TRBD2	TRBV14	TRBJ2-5	TGTGCCAGCAGCCAAGGACGGGAGGGCCAAGAAACCCAGTACTTC	CASSQGREGQETQYF
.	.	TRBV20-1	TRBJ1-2	TGCAATGCTAGAGGTCAAGTCCGGTATGGCTACACCTTC	CNARGQVRYGYTF
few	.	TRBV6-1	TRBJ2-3	TGTGCCAGCAGTGGGGATTTTACATCATCGCAGTATTTT	CASSGDFTSSQYF
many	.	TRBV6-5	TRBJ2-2	TGTGCCAGCAGTTACGGCGAAAACACCGGGGAGCTGTTTTTT	CASSYGENTGELFF
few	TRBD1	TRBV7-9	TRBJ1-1	TGTGCCGTCCCCTCTGTCCACCCAGGGGGTTTAAGGATGAACACTGAAGCTTTCTTT	CAVPSVHPGGLRMNTEAFF
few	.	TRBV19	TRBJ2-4	TGTGCCAGTAGTACCTTAGCCAAAAACATTCAGTACTTC	CASSTLAKNIQYF
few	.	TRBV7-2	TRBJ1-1	TGTGTCAGCAGCCGTCCGGCGGGGGCTCTGAGCACTGAAGCTTTCTTT	CVSSRPAGALSTEAFF
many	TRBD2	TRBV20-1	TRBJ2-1	TGCAGTGCCGAAGGTGGGACTAGTGGCCTAGGTGAGCAGTTCTTC	CSAEGGTSGLGEQFF
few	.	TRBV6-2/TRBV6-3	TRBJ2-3	TGTGCCAGCAGTTACTCGCGGGGTACGCAGTATTTT	CASSYSRGTQYF
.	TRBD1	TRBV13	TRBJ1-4	TGTGCCAGCAGCTCTATGGGACAGGGAAGGCCCTTTAATGAAAAACTGTTCTTT	CASSSMGQGRPFNEKLFF
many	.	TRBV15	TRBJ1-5	TGTGCCACCAGCATCGGGGGTTCTCTTCAGCCCCAGCATTTT	CATSIGGSLQPQHF
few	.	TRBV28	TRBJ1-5	TGTGCCAGCAGTTTCCCTGCGAGAGTCGTAGATCAGCCCCAGCATTTT	CASSFPARVVDQPQHF
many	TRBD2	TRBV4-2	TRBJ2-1	TGTGCCAGCAGCCCAGCGGGAGGCGCGAGCTCCTACAATGAGCAGTTCTTC	CASSPAGGASSYNEQFF